The 32 T cell receptor beta chains in this list originate from one sample, sequenced in a study of blood T cell repertoires in COVID-19. Method: immunoSEQ multiplex PCR; TCRdb's copy keeps in-frame clones and lacks some. The profile covers roughly 83,000 clones, with around 88% appearing a single time and under 8.5% taken by the ten largest. Sequenced material: peripheral blood. These receptors all come from a man aged 45 to 65 with active COVID-19.

The chain links TRBV2 to TRBJ1-5, with 9 bases lining up with TRBD1. The CDR3 spans 15 residues. Germline assignment: CDR1 SNHLY and CDR2 FYNNEI. J was trimmed by 6 bases and V by 7 bases; bases with no gene match: 10. CDR3 residues: CASISGTGYGQPQHF. CDR3 in DNA: TGTGCCAGCATCTCCGGGACAGGGTATGGTCAGCCCCAGCATTTT.

This clone was seen a single time. The V call is TRBV10-3, the J call TRBJ2-7; 8 bases are a match to TRBD2. With 5 bases clipped from V and 0 bases from J, the junction kept 6 bases outside the gene matches. The length of the CDR3 is 15 residues. Germline CDR1 and CDR2: ENHRY and SYGVKD. CDR3 nucleotide sequence: TGTGCCATCAGTCCCTCGGGGGGGTCCTCCTACGAGCAGTACTTC. The encoded protein is CAISPSGGSSYEQYF.

The rearrangement links TRBV6-4 to TRBJ2-2; a weak D match, TRBD1 (5 bases). The length of the CDR3 is 15 residues. The germline gives CDR1 MRHNA, CDR2 SNTAGT. V gave up 4 bases and J gave up 4 bases, with 13 bases separating them. The CDR3 loop reads CASSGQGMGTGELFF. Here the CDR3 DNA reads TGTGCCAGCAGTGGCCAGGGTATGGGCACCGGGGAGCTGTTTTTT.

The chain employs TRBV4-1 and TRBJ1-1; the D gene is possibly TRBD1 (6 bases). The length of the CDR3 is 17 residues. V was cut by 4 bases and J by 1 base, with 19 bases left in between. CDR1 is MGHRA and CDR2 is YSYEKL in the germline V gene. CDR3 loop: CASSRHSVGGQNTEAFF. The CDR3 DNA is TGCGCCAGCAGCCGCCACTCGGTGGGGGGGCAGAACACTGAAGCTTTCTTT.

The J gene is TRBJ2-1, the V gene TRBV7-9; 7 bases agree with TRBD2. V lost 0 bases to trimming and J lost 9 bases; unmatched junction nucleotides: 11. CDR3 length: 16 amino acids. Germline V gives CDR1 SEHNR, CDR2 FQNEAQ (reference sequence). The CDR3 DNA sequence: TGTGCCAGCAGCTTAGCTTGGACCATCCGGGGGGTTGAGCAGTTCTTC. The encoded protein is CASSLAWTIRGVEQFF.

V usage is TRBV7-9 and J usage is TRBJ2-1, with TRBD2 matching 13 bases. V was clipped by 3 bases and J by 9 bases; unmatched bases: 11. Germline CDR1 and CDR2: SEHNR and FQNEAQ (reference sequence). This CDR3 is built from 17 residues. CDR3 region: CASSFSIGLAGEVEQFF. The CDR3 DNA reads TGTGCCAGCAGCTTCTCCATCGGACTAGCGGGAGAGGTTGAGCAGTTCTTC.

The chain links TRBV7-9 to TRBJ2-3, with D possibly matching TRBD1 (6 bases). The V end was cut by 5 bases, the J end by 2 bases, with 17 bases between. CDR1 SEHNR and CDR2 FQNEAQ come from the germline V gene (reference sequence). The CDR3 contains 16 residues. The CDR3 spells CASSPIGDRYTDTQYF. The CDR3 DNA is TGTGCCAGCAGCCCGATCGGTGACAGGTACACAGATACGCAGTATTTT.

The J gene is TRBJ2-2, the V gene TRBV5-1; D not certain. Germline V CDR1 and CDR2: SGHRS, YFSETQ. V was shortened by 2 bases and J by 6 bases, with 8 bases between the two germline ends. The CDR3 has 13 amino acids. The CDR3 DNA sequence: TGCGCCAGCAGCTTAGAGTCACCCGGGGAGCTGTTTTTT. Protein product: CASSLESPGELFF.

The rearrangement links TRBV2 to TRBJ2-7; TRBD1 matches at 7 bases. V gave up 7 bases and J gave up 0 bases; unmatched junction bases: 3. This CDR3 comprises 13 residues. Germline V gene data show CDR1 as SNHLY and CDR2 as FYNNEI. CDR3 residues: CASKQGSSYEQYF. The CDR3 DNA reads as TGTGCCAGCAAACAGGGGAGCTCCTACGAGCAGTACTTC.

The chain carries TRBV28 and TRBJ1-2; D is unresolved. Trimming removed 1 base at V and 4 bases at J, with 10 bases between. The V gene's germline CDR1 is MDHEN and CDR2 SYDVKM. This CDR3 is 14 amino acids long. CDR3 loop: CASSLSQRVYGYTF. The DNA of the CDR3 is TGTGCCAGCAGTTTATCCCAGCGGGTCTATGGCTACACCTTC.

The chain uses TRBV12-3 or TRBV12-4 and TRBJ1-6; TRBD1 aligns across 9 bases. The J segment lost 13 bases and the V segment lost 7 bases, leaving 8 bases of the junction unmatched. The CDR3 totals 13 residues. The CDR3 DNA is TGTGCCAGCACGGGACAGGGAGTAGCGCCCCTCCACTTT. It codes for CASTGQGVAPLHF.

In its sample, this clone was seen a few times. The chain links TRBV7-9 to TRBJ1-1; D ambiguous. The germline V gene has CDR1 SEHNR and CDR2 FQNEAQ (reference sequence). The ends were cut back, 1 base at V and 7 bases at J, with 10 bases in the middle. The CDR3 length is 13 residues. CDR3 amino acids: CASSLEYTFEAFF. DNA for the CDR3: TGTGCCAGCAGCTTAGAATACACCTTTGAAGCTTTCTTT.

V and J are TRBV7-9 and TRBJ2-5; D is unclear. V was shortened by 2 bases and J by 9 bases, with 16 bases between the two germline ends. The CDR3 is made up of 14 amino acids. Germline V lookup: CDR1 SEHNR, CDR2 FQNEAQ (reference sequence). As DNA, the CDR3 is TGTGCCAGCAGCTTAAAGACGGGTAATAACGCCCAGTACTTC. Translated: CASSLKTGNNAQYF.

The CDR3 here is CASSRGLAHYNEQFF. CDR3 nucleotide sequence: TGTGCCAGCAGCCGAGGACTAGCCCATTACAATGAGCAGTTCTTC. V and J are TRBV27 and TRBJ2-1; 8 positions agree with TRBD2. The CDR3 has 15 residues. The junction had 8 bases not matched to a gene; V was cut back by 6 bases and J by 4 bases. Germline V gene lookup returns CDR1 MNHEY and CDR2 SMNVEV (reference sequence).

The chain employs TRBV27 and TRBJ1-5, with 9 bases aligning to TRBD1. Germline assignment: CDR1 MNHEY and CDR2 SMNVEV (reference sequence). Trimming cost V 0 bases and J 5 bases; bases outside gene matches: 11. The CDR3 extends over 18 amino acids. The CDR3 here is CASSLSWFNRGRDQPQHF. The CDR3 DNA reads TGTGCCAGCAGTTTATCGTGGTTTAACAGGGGGCGCGATCAGCCCCAGCATTTT.

This clone was detected once. A junction boundary mismatches the germline segment, possibly from a read error. This chain links TRBV16 with TRBJ2-7; 7 bases are a match to TRBD2. The CDR3 runs 15 residues. CDR1 is KGHSY and CDR2 is FQNENV in the germline V gene. DNA of the CDR3: TGTGCCAGCAGACAATCATCCCGGGGGGCCTACGAGCAGTACTTC. This translates into CASRQSSRGAYEQYF.

This sequence joins TRBV18 and TRBJ1-5, with a weak D call TRBD1 (6 bases). The CDR3 extends over 16 amino acids. Trimming cost V 0 bases and J 6 bases, with 15 bases left between them. Germline CDR1 is KGHSH and CDR2 is LQKENI. CDR3 protein: CASSPPARGVRQPQHF. CDR3 in DNA: TGTGCCAGCTCACCACCGGCCAGGGGAGTTCGTCAGCCCCAGCATTTT.

This clone was counted once. The V call is TRBV7-2, the J call TRBJ2-2; 9 positions match TRBD1. The V and J ends lost 5 bases and 5 bases, in that order; junction bases with no gene match: 6. The CDR3 length is 15 residues. CDR1 is SGHTA and CDR2 is FQGNSA in the germline V gene. The DNA of the CDR3 is TGTGCCAGCAGCCTGGGACAGGGTTGGACCGGGGAGCTGTTTTTT. It is translated as CASSLGQGWTGELFF.

The table lists this clone with a count of one. The rearrangement links TRBV2 to TRBJ2-1; TRBD2 might be the D (5 bases). Germline CDR1 reads SNHLY; CDR2 reads FYNNEI. V lost 4 bases to trimming and J lost 5 bases, with 9 bases between them. The CDR3 has 13 residues. DNA for the CDR3: TGTGCCAGCAGTGCGGGGTGGAACAATGAGCAGTTCTTC. Its protein product is CASSAGWNNEQFF.

This rearrangement joins TRBV5-1 to TRBJ2-4, with a possible D match to TRBD1 (6 bases). The germline V and J ends were trimmed by 0 bases and 6 bases, with 10 bases remaining between them. The V gene's germline CDR1 is SGHRS and CDR2 YFSETQ. The CDR3 sequence is 14 residues long. The CDR3, as DNA: TGCGCCAGCAGCTTGGCAGGGGTTGGAAACATTCAGTACTTC. Translated, it gives CASSLAGVGNIQYF.

The chain is built from TRBV7-2 and TRBJ2-7, with D unclear. Trimming cost V 1 base and J 2 bases, with 12 bases left between them. This CDR3 comprises 15 residues. Germline CDR1 SGHTA, CDR2 FQGNSA. CDR3 residues: CASSLGSYLTYEQYF. The CDR3 region has the DNA TGTGCCAGCAGCTTAGGGTCCTACCTCACCTACGAGCAGTACTTC.

This clone was observed a few times. The chain carries TRBV20-1 and TRBJ1-2; D call uncertain. Germline V gene sequence: CDR1 DFQATT, CDR2 SNEGSKA (reference sequence). There are 11 residues in the CDR3. Trimming removed 3 bases from V and 1 base from J, with 3 bases in between. The CDR3 here is CSASLNYGYTF. The CDR3, as DNA: TGCAGTGCTAGCCTTAACTATGGCTACACCTTC.

The chain recombines TRBV6-4 with TRBJ1-6; 9 bases fit TRBD1. V dropped 4 bases and J dropped 9; count of bases not matched to a gene: 10. Germline loops: CDR1 MRHNA, CDR2 SNTAGT. This CDR3 is built from 16 residues. CDR3 sequence (DNA): TGTGCCAGCAGTGCCCAACCCGGGACAGGGACTTCACCCCTCCACTTT. It encodes CASSAQPGTGTSPLHF.

This rearrangement joins TRBV5-1 to TRBJ1-2; weak D call: TRBD1 (5 bases). Germline V lookup: CDR1 SGHRS, CDR2 YFSETQ. The CDR3 length is 15 residues. Deletions cut 1 base from V and 8 bases from J, with 18 bases between. CDR3 loop: CASSLTAAQGEGYTF. In nucleotides, the CDR3 is TGCGCCAGCAGCTTGACGGCAGCCCAAGGGGAAGGCTACACCTTC.

V and J are TRBV9 and TRBJ2-2, with D perhaps matching TRBD2 (6 bases). Between the trimmed V and J ends, which lost 3 bases and 7 bases, there was a span of 16 bases. Looked up from germline, CDR1 is SGDLS and CDR2 is YYNGEE. The CDR3 is 15 residues long. The CDR3 spells CASSATGTQNGELFF. CDR3 nucleotide sequence: TGTGCCAGCAGCGCAACCGGGACTCAAAACGGGGAGCTGTTTTTT.

This clone has only one observation. This chain uses TRBV2 with TRBJ2-3, with D perhaps matching TRBD2 (6 bases). The germline CDR1 and CDR2 sequences are SNHLY and FYNNEI. V was cut by 6 bases and J by 2 bases, with 18 bases left in between. This CDR3 is 16 amino acids long. The CDR3 protein is CASRPSLGGVTDTQYF. Here the CDR3 DNA reads TGTGCCAGCAGGCCCTCCCTGGGGGGAGTCACAGATACGCAGTATTTT.

The chain employs TRBV5-6 and TRBJ2-6, with TRBD2 matching over 9 bases. The CDR3 totals 15 residues. Per germline, CDR1 SGHDT and CDR2 YYEEEE. V was pared by 4 bases and J by 4 bases, with 3 bases of the junction left unmatched. This CDR3 reads CASSPLAGGANVLTF. The DNA of the CDR3 is TGTGCCAGCAGCCCACTAGCGGGCGGGGCCAACGTCCTGACTTTC.

The chain joins TRBV18 to TRBJ2-5; 8 bases align to TRBD1. V lost 4 bases and J lost 0; bases outside the gene matches: 7. The CDR3 contains 16 residues. CDR1 and CDR2 (germline): KGHSH, LQKENI. CDR3: CASSQQGGPYQETQYF. DNA of the CDR3: TGTGCCAGCTCACAACAGGGGGGACCTTACCAAGAGACCCAGTACTTC.

This rearrangement joins TRBV4-1 to TRBJ1-2; TRBD1 might be the D (5 bases). The CDR3 length is 14 residues. Germline loops: CDR1 MGHRA, CDR2 YSYEKL. The V end was cut by 4 bases, the J end by 7 bases, with 16 bases between. As DNA, the CDR3 is TGCGCCAGCAGCCTCTCAGGGATTTTAGGTGGCTACACCTTC. Amino acids: CASSLSGILGGYTF.

The sample holds a few counts of this clone. V usage is TRBV3-1 (or the pseudogene TRBV3-2) and J usage is TRBJ2-2; no reliable D call. Germline CDR1 reads LGHDT; CDR2 reads YNNKEL (reference sequence). There are 14 residues in the CDR3. V lost 4 bases and J lost 3, with 9 bases in between. Written as DNA, the CDR3 is TGTGCCAGCAGCCCCTCGACATACACCGGGGAGCTGTTTTTT. It codes for CASSPSTYTGELFF.

The J gene is TRBJ2-2, the V gene TRBV7-8; 11 bases line up with TRBD1. There are 18 residues in the CDR3. V was pared by 4 bases and J by 2 bases, with 9 bases of the junction left unmatched. The germline gives CDR1 SGHVS, CDR2 FQNEAQ. CDR3 bases: TGTGCCAGCAGCTCCGGACAGGGGGCGCTTAGAAACACCGGGGAGCTGTTTTTT. It specifies CASSSGQGALRNTGELFF. The variable domain in full, completed from reference TRBV7-8 and TRBJ2-2, reads GAGVSQSPRYKVAKRGQDVALRCDPISGHVSLFWYQQALGQGPEFLTYFQNEAQLDKSGLPSDRFFAERPEGSVSTLKIQRTQQEDSAVYLCASSSGQGALRNTGELFFGEGSRLTVL.

This chain joins TRBV28 and TRBJ2-1; no clear D gene. V dropped 6 bases and J dropped 10 bases, with 10 bases sitting between them. This CDR3 comprises 11 residues. Germline V gene lookup returns CDR1 MDHEN and CDR2 SYDVKM. The CDR3, as DNA: TGTGCCAGCAGAGTTATCGGGGAGCAGTTCTTC. Protein product: CASRVIGEQFF.